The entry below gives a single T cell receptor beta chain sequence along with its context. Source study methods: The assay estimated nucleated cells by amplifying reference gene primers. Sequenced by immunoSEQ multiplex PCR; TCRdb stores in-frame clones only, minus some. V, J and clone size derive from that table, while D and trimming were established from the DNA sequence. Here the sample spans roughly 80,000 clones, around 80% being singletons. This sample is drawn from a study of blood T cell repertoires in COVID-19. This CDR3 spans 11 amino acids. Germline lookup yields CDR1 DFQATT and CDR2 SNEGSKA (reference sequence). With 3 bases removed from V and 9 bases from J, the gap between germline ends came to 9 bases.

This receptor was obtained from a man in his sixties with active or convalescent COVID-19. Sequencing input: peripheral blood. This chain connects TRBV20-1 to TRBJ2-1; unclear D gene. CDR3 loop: CSARALSEQFF. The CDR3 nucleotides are TGCAGTGCTAGGGCCCTCAGTGAGCAGTTCTTC.